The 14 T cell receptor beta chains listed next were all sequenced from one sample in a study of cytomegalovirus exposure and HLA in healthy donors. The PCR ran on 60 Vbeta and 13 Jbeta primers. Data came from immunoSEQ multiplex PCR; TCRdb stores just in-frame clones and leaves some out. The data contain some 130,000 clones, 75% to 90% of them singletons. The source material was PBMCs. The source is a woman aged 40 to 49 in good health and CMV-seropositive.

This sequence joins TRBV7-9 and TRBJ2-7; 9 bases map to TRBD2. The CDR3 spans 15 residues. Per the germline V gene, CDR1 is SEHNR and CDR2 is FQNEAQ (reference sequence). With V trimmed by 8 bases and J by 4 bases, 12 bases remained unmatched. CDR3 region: CASGGGREGGYEQYF. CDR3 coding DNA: TGTGCCAGCGGGGGGGGGCGGGAGGGCGGATACGAGCAGTACTTC.

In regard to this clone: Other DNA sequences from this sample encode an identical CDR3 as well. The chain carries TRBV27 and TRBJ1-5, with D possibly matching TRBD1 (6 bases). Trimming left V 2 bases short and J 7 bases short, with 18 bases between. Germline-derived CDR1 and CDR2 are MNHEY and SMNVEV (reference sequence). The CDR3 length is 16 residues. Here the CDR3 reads CASSLDPGGRGQPQHF. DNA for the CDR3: TGTGCCAGCAGTTTAGACCCCGGGGGGCGCGGCCAGCCCCAGCATTTT.

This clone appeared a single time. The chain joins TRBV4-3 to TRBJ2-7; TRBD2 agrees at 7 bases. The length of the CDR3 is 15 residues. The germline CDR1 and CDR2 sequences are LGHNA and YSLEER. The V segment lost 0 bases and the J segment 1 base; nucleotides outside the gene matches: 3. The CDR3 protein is CASSQDGRGSYEQYF. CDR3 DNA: TGCGCCAGCAGCCAAGATGGGAGGGGATCCTACGAGCAGTACTTC.

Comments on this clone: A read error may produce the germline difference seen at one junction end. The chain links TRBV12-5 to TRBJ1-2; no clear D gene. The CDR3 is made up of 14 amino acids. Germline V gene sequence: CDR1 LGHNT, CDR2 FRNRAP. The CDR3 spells CAASRGKPGGGYPF. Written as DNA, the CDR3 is TGTGCCGCCTCCCGCGGCAAACCTGGAGGTGGCTACCCCTTC.

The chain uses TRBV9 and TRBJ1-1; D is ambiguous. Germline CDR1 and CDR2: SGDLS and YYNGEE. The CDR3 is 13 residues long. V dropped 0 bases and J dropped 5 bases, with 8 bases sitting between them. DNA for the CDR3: TGTGCCAGCAGCGTAGATCGGGGAACTGAAGCTTTCTTT. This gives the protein CASSVDRGTEAFF.

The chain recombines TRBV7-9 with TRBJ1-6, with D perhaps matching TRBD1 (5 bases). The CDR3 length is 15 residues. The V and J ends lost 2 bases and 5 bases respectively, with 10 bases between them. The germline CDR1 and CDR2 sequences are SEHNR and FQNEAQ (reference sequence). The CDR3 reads CASSLQGFNNSPLHF. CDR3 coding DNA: TGTGCCAGCAGCTTACAGGGTTTCAATAATTCACCCCTCCACTTT.

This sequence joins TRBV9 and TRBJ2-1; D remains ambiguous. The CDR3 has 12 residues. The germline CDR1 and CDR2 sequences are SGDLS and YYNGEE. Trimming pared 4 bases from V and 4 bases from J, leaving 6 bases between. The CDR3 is CASSTRYNEQFF. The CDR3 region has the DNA TGTGCCAGCAGCACTCGTTACAATGAGCAGTTCTTC.

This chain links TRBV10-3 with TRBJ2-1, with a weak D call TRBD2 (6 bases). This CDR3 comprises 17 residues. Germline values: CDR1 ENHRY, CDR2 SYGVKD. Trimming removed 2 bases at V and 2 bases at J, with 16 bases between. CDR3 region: CAISEPLLATAYNEQFF. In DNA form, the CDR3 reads TGTGCCATCAGTGAGCCCCTTCTAGCGACAGCCTACAATGAGCAGTTCTTC.

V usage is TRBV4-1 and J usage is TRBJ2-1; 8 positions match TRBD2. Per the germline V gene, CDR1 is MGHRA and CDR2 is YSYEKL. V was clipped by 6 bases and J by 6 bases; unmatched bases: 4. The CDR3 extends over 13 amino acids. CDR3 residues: CASRSAGANEQFF. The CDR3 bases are TGCGCCAGCAGGTCAGCGGGAGCCAATGAGCAGTTCTTC.

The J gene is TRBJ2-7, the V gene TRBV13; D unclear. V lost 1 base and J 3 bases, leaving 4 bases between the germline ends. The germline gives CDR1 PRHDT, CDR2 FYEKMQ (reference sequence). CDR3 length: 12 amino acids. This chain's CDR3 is CASSLANYEQYF. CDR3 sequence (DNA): TGTGCCAGCAGCTTAGCCAACTACGAGCAGTACTTC.

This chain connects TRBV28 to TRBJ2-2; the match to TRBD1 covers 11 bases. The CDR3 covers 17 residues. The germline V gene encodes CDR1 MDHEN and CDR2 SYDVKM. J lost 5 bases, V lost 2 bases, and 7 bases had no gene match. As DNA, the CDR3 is TGTGCCAGCAGTTTACCCGGGACAGGGGGAAGGACCGGGGAGCTGTTTTTT. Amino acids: CASSLPGTGGRTGELFF.

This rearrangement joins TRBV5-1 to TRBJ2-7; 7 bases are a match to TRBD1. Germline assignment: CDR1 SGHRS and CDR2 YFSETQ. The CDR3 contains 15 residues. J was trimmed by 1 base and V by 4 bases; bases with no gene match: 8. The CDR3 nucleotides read TGCGCCAGCAGCCCCGGGGACAGTTTTTCCTACGAGCAGTACTTC. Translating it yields CASSPGDSFSYEQYF.

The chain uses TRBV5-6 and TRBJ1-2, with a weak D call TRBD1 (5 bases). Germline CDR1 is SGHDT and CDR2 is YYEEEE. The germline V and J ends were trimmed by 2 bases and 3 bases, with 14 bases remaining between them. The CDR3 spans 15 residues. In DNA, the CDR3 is TGTGCCAGCAGCTTTAAAGGGGCTGCGTACTATGGCTACACCTTC. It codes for CASSFKGAAYYGYTF.

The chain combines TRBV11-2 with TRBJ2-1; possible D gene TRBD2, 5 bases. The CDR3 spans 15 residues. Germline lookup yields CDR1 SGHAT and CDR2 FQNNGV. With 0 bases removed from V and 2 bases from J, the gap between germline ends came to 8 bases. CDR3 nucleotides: TGTGCCAGCAGCTTAGAGTGGAGGACCTACAATGAGCAGTTCTTC. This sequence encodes CASSLEWRTYNEQFF.